This T cell receptor (beta chain) is drawn from a study of blood T cells in healthy people across ages. Whole-study context: Template switching captured about one barcoded beta molecule per two T cells. Study observations and caveats: It was found that TCR beta diversity correlated strongly with the percentage of naive T cells.

The V gene lost 8 bases and the J gene lost 6 bases, with 13 bases spanning the gap. Germline V gene lookup returns CDR1 SNHLY and CDR2 FYNNEI. CDR3 length: 13 amino acids. The use of a sample-barcoded 5' primer and a J-beta primer mix characterized a second PCR of 7 to 11 cycles. A tag from a template-switch adaptor with 12 random nucleotides marked each cDNA molecule. Sequencing recovered at least 2.5 million CDR3-containing paired-end reads from each sample. TCRdb itself ran the 5' RACE reads through MiXCR, one entry per CDR3 protein. The sample lists more than 550,000 distinct CDR3 sequences; 22% were seen once. Note on this clonotype: The antigen is unknown.

The chain carries TRBV2 and TRBJ2-2; D gene ambiguous. The receptor's source is a man between 65 and 85 years old in good health. Sequenced: blood. The CDR3 is CASSVREAGELFF. Here the CDR3 DNA reads TGTGCCAGCTCCGTCCGCGAGGCCGGGGAGCTGTTTTTT.